One sample yielded the 5 T cell receptor beta chains listed below, sequenced in a study of follicular helper T cells after annual influenza vaccination. The time point is: 2013-2014 season, 7 days after vaccination. Assay used: immunoSEQ multiplex PCR; TCRdb lists only in-frame clones, some missing. The sample has 9,700 or so clones, about 80% seen once. The sample was CXCR5- memory CD4+ T cells sorted from blood, taken 7 days after influenza vaccination. The receptor set was obtained from an adult who received the influenza vaccine.

This clone was seen a handful of times. The chain links TRBV10-3 to TRBJ2-7; tentatively, D is TRBD1 (5 bases). Germline V gene data show CDR1 as ENHRY and CDR2 as SYGVKD. The V and J ends lost 2 bases and 2 bases respectively, with 13 bases between them. The CDR3 runs to 15 residues. For the CDR3, the DNA is TGTGCCATCAGTGAGACCGGCAGGGTTCCCTACGAGCAGTACTTC. It encodes CAISETGRVPYEQYF.

The V call is TRBV5-6, the J call TRBJ1-5; D is perhaps TRBD1 (6 bases). Germline-derived CDR1 and CDR2 are SGHDT and YYEEEE. This CDR3 comprises 11 residues. With 4 bases removed from V and 13 bases from J, the gap between germline ends came to 12 bases. The CDR3 region is CASSMNREQHF. Written as DNA, the CDR3 is TGTGCCAGCAGCATGAACAGGGAACAGCATTTT. Using reference TRBV5-6 and TRBJ1-5 for the parts outside the CDR3, the full variable domain is DAGVTQSPTHLIKTRGQQVTLRCSPKSGHDTVSWYQQALGQGPQFIFQYYEEEERQRGNFPDRFSGHQFPNYSSELNVNALLLGDSALYLCASSMNREQHFGDGTRLSIL.

The V gene is TRBV6-5, the J gene TRBJ2-7, with 10 bases aligning to TRBD1. The trim removed 2 bases at V and 0 bases at J, leaving 4 bases unmatched. CDR3 length: 16 residues. Germline CDR1 and CDR2: MNHEY and SVGAGI. DNA of the CDR3: TGTGCCAGCAGTTACCAGCGACAGGGGGCCTCCTACGAGCAGTACTTC. It translates to CASSYQRQGASYEQYF.

CDR3 residues: CASSLSAGGTEAFF. CDR3 DNA sequence: TGTGCCAGCAGTCTCAGCGCGGGGGGCACTGAAGCTTTCTTT. The chain is built from TRBV6-5 and TRBJ1-1, with D possibly matching TRBD1 (5 bases). V lost 5 bases to trimming and J lost 4 bases, with 14 bases between them. Germline CDR1 is MNHEY and CDR2 is SVGAGI. The CDR3 sequence is 14 residues long.

The J gene is TRBJ2-5, the V gene TRBV27, with D possibly matching TRBD2 (7 bases). CDR1 MNHEY and CDR2 SMNVEV come from the germline V gene (reference sequence). The CDR3 length is 16 residues. Trimming removed 2 bases from V and 5 bases from J, with 18 bases in between. CDR3 amino acids: CASSLEGGKLDETQYF. The CDR3 DNA reads TGTGCCAGCAGTTTAGAGGGGGGGAAGCTGGATGAGACCCAGTACTTC.